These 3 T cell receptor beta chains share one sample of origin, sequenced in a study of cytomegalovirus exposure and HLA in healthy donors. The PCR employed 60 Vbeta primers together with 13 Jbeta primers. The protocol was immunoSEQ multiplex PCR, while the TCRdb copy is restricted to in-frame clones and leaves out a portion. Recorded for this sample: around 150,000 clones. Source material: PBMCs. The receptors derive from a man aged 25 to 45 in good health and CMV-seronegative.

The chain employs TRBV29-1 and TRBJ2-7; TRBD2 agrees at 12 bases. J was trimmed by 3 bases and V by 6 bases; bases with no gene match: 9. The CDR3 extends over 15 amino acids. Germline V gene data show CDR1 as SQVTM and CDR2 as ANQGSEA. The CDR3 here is CSVAQLAGGFYEQYF. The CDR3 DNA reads TGCAGCGTAGCCCAGCTAGCGGGAGGGTTCTACGAGCAGTACTTC.

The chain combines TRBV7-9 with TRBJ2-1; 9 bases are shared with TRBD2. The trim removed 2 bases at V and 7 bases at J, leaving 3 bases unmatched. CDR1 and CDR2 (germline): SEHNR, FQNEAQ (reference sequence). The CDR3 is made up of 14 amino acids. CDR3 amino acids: CASSLLAGENEQFF. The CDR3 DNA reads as TGTGCCAGCAGCTTATTAGCGGGAGAGAATGAGCAGTTCTTC.

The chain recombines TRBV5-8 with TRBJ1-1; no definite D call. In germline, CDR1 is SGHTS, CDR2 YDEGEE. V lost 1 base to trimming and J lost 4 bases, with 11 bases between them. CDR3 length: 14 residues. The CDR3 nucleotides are TGTGCCAGCAGCTTGACCGGGTTCGGCACTGAAGCTTTCTTT. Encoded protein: CASSLTGFGTEAFF.